The 4 T cell receptor beta chains presented below share a single source sample, sequenced in a study of tumor T cells in aggressive B-cell lymphoma. Here immunoSEQ multiplex PCR was the method, and the copy in TCRdb shows in-frame clones only, minus some. The data hold around 4,000 clones, with over 75% observed a single time. Sequenced: tumor tissue. These receptor sequences come from an adult with diffuse large B cell lymphoma.

The chain links TRBV6-1 to TRBJ1-5; weak D call: TRBD1 (6 bases). Germline CDR1 and CDR2: MNHNS and SASEGT. This CDR3 has 13 residues. The V end lost 11 bases, the J end lost 2 bases, and 13 bases lay between the germline ends. The CDR3, as DNA: TGTGCCGGCAACAGGGACGGCAATCAGCCCCAGCATTTT. Protein: CAGNRDGNQPQHF.

This clone was picked up one time. The chain's CDR3 is CASSFSRGKFETQYF. For the CDR3, the DNA is TGTGCCAGCAGCTTCTCGCGGGGGAAATTTGAGACCCAGTACTTC. The chain has TRBV11-2 and TRBJ2-5; TRBD2 matches at 7 bases. Per germline, CDR1 SGHAT and CDR2 FQNNGV. The CDR3 totals 15 residues. Trimming at V came to 3 bases and at J to 5 bases, leaving 9 bases not matched to a gene.

This clone was seen only once. The rearrangement uses TRBV9 and TRBJ1-2; possibly TRBD1 for D (5 bases). Germline CDR1 and CDR2: SGDLS and YYNGEE. CDR3 size: 15 residues. Trimming took 3 bases from V and 12 from J, leaving 24 bases between them. CDR3 sequence reads: CASSGGGIGARRNTF. For the CDR3, the DNA is TGTGCCAGCAGCGGGGGGGGGATAGGCGCGCGTAGAAACACCTTC.

The chain joins TRBV2 to TRBJ2-3; no clear D. The germline V gene has CDR1 SNHLY and CDR2 FYNNEI. This CDR3 has 12 residues. The V end was cut by 6 bases, the J end by 0 bases, with 4 bases between. The CDR3 nucleotides are TGTGCCAGCAGACAGAGCACAGATACGCAGTATTTT. This gives the protein CASRQSTDTQYF.